Listed here are 24 T cell receptor beta chains from one sample, sequenced in a study of T cell responses to AZD1222 COVID-19 vaccine. Only in-frame clones appear in the TCRdb table, and some are missing; sequencing was by immunoSEQ multiplex PCR. The sample shows about 270,000 clones, roughly 93% of them seen only once. This specimen was peripheral blood, taken 28 days after the second AZD1222 dose. These receptors originate from an adult who received the AZD1222 COVID-19 vaccine.

The chain uses TRBV3-1 (or the pseudogene TRBV3-2) and TRBJ1-2, with 8 bases identical to TRBD1. The CDR3 contains 15 residues. The V gene end was trimmed by 4 bases and the J gene end by 2 bases; junction bases not matched to a gene: 6. Germline-derived CDR1 and CDR2 are LGHDT and YNNKEL (reference sequence). The CDR3 reads CASSPRGQVNYGYTF. The DNA of the CDR3 is TGTGCCAGCAGCCCCCGGGGACAGGTGAACTATGGCTACACCTTC.

This chain connects TRBV24-1 to TRBJ2-1; TRBD2 matches at 12 bases. Germline values: CDR1 KGHDR, CDR2 SFDVKD. The CDR3 runs to 15 residues. V was pared by 4 bases and J by 7 bases, with 4 bases of the junction left unmatched. The CDR3 reads CATSEPSGRGNEQFF. The CDR3 DNA follows: TGTGCCACCAGTGAACCTAGCGGGAGGGGGAATGAGCAGTTCTTC.

This sequence joins TRBV9 and TRBJ2-3; 7 positions agree with TRBD2. Germline V lookup: CDR1 SGDLS, CDR2 YYNGEE. The CDR3 covers 14 residues. V gave up 4 bases and J gave up 5 bases; unmatched junction bases: 7. This CDR3 reads CASSPGGGEDTQYF. The CDR3 nucleotides read TGTGCCAGCAGCCCCGGGGGAGGGGAAGATACGCAGTATTTT.

J is TRBJ2-7 and V is TRBV2, with 9 nucleotides matching TRBD1. CDR3 length equals 14 residues. V shed 4 bases, J shed 3 bases, and the junction held 4 bases outside the gene matches. The germline V gene encodes CDR1 SNHLY and CDR2 FYNNEI. The CDR3 DNA is TGTGCCAGCAGTGCCTCGGGACAGGGCTACGAGCAGTACTTC. Translating gives CASSASGQGYEQYF.

The V and J genes are TRBV2 and TRBJ1-1, with 11 bases fitting TRBD1. Germline values: CDR1 SNHLY, CDR2 FYNNEI. CDR3 length equals 14 residues. Germline trimming cut 6 bases from V and 10 bases from J; bases unmatched to any gene: 10. The DNA of the CDR3 is TGTGCCAGCAGGGTCACCGGGACAGGGGGTGGAGCTTTCTTT. Translation: CASRVTGTGGGAFF.

V gene TRBV10-3 combines with J gene TRBJ1-2; D gene ambiguous. Trimming shortened V by 4 bases and J by 5 bases, and 14 bases separated the two germline ends. Germline-derived CDR1 and CDR2 are ENHRY and SYGVKD. The CDR3 totals 14 residues. The CDR3 loop reads CAISGVERDYGYTF. The CDR3, as DNA: TGTGCCATCAGTGGAGTGGAACGAGATTATGGCTACACCTTC.

The CDR3 nucleotides read TGTGCCTGGAGTCCCCGGGTGATGAACACTGAAGCTTTCTTT. It translates to CAWSPRVMNTEAFF. The rearrangement joins TRBV30 to TRBJ1-1; D call uncertain. CDR3 length equals 14 residues. From germline, CDR1 is GTSNPN and CDR2 SVGIG (reference sequence). The V end was cut by 2 bases, the J end by 0 bases, with 10 bases between.

J is TRBJ1-1 and V is TRBV5-1; possible D gene TRBD1, 6 bases. This CDR3 comprises 14 residues. Trimming left V 3 bases short and J 0 bases short, with 9 bases between. CDR1 is SGHRS and CDR2 is YFSETQ in the germline V gene. This CDR3 reads CASSSTGMNTEAFF. The CDR3 DNA is TGCGCCAGCAGCTCTACAGGGATGAACACTGAAGCTTTCTTT.

Here the CDR3 reads CASTSTGAGELFF. The CDR3 region has the DNA TGTGCCAGCACCTCGACAGGGGCCGGGGAGCTGTTTTTT. The chain uses TRBV12-3 or TRBV12-4 and TRBJ2-2; TRBD1 agrees at 8 bases. This CDR3 spans 13 amino acids. The trim removed 7 bases at V and 6 bases at J, leaving 4 bases unmatched.

The DNA of the CDR3 is TGTGCCAGTAGTACCCCGGGACAGAACACCGGGGAGCTGTTTTTT. Translated: CASSTPGQNTGELFF. The chain carries TRBV19 and TRBJ2-2, with D maybe TRBD1 (6 bases). This CDR3 contains 15 residues. The V gene's germline CDR1 is LNHDA and CDR2 SQIVND (reference sequence). The V end was cut by 4 bases, the J end by 1 base, with 10 bases between.

The J gene is TRBJ1-1, the V gene TRBV28; D gene uncertain. Deletions cut 5 bases from V and 1 base from J, with 14 bases between. The V gene's germline CDR1 is MDHEN and CDR2 SYDVKM. The CDR3 runs 15 residues. In DNA form, the CDR3 reads TGTGCCAGCAGTGGACCTGGGCTGAGGAACACTGAAGCTTTCTTT. It codes for CASSGPGLRNTEAFF.

The chain employs TRBV4-1 and TRBJ2-7; maybe TRBD2 (5 bases). Trimming shortened V by 6 bases and J by 6 bases, and 12 bases separated the two germline ends. Germline V lookup: CDR1 MGHRA, CDR2 YSYEKL. The CDR3 spans 12 residues. CDR3 in amino acids: CASRSVRGEQYF. As DNA, the CDR3 is TGCGCCAGCAGGTCGGTCCGGGGCGAGCAGTACTTC.

In its sample, this clone was seen a few times. The V and J genes are TRBV7-9 and TRBJ2-2, with a tentative D call TRBD1 (6 bases). Trimming removed 6 bases from V and 7 bases from J, with 9 bases in between. This CDR3 has 12 amino acids. CDR1 SEHNR and CDR2 FQNEAQ come from the germline V gene (reference sequence). The CDR3 here is CASRPGDGELFF. The CDR3 DNA sequence: TGTGCCAGCAGGCCAGGGGACGGGGAGCTGTTTTTT.

CDR3 region: CASSDMRGSGNTIYF. CDR3 bases: TGTGCCAGCAGCGACATGCGGGGATCTGGAAACACCATATATTTT. This chain joins TRBV25-1 and TRBJ1-3; D unclear. CDR3 length equals 15 residues. The V and J ends lost 6 bases and 1 base respectively, with 13 bases between them. The germline V gene encodes CDR1 MGHDK and CDR2 SYGVNS.

V gene TRBV3-1 (or the pseudogene TRBV3-2) combines with J gene TRBJ1-3; D is unclear. The CDR3 contains 14 residues. Germline-derived CDR1 and CDR2 are LGHDT and YNNKEL (reference sequence). Trimming took 5 bases from V and 0 from J, leaving 8 bases between them. The DNA for the CDR3 is TGTGCCAGCAGCTCCCAAAGCTCTGGAAACACCATATATTTT. It is translated as CASSSQSSGNTIYF.

The rearrangement uses TRBV5-6 and TRBJ1-3; D not certain. CDR3 size: 12 residues. Germline assignment: CDR1 SGHDT and CDR2 YYEEEE. V was clipped by 1 base and J by 10 bases, with 9 bases between them. The CDR3 is CASSLNHGTIYF. The DNA of the CDR3 is TGTGCCAGCAGCTTGAACCATGGGACCATATATTTT. Filled out from reference TRBV5-6 and TRBJ1-3, the complete variable domain reads DAGVTQSPTHLIKTRGQQVTLRCSPKSGHDTVSWYQQALGQGPQFIFQYYEEEERQRGNFPDRFSGHQFPNYSSELNVNALLLGDSALYLCASSLNHGTIYFGEGSWLTVV.

The genes are TRBV19 and TRBJ2-1; TRBD2 matches at 13 bases. The junction had 3 bases not matched to a gene; V was cut back by 3 bases and J by 4 bases. CDR1 and CDR2 from the germline V gene are LNHDA and SQIVND (reference sequence). The CDR3 has 16 amino acids. The CDR3 spells CASSMGLAGLYNEQFF. As DNA, the CDR3 is TGTGCCAGTAGTATGGGACTAGCGGGGCTATACAATGAGCAGTTCTTC.

CDR3 region: CASSLEPDSYEQYF. The CDR3 nucleotides read TGTGCCAGCAGCTTAGAACCAGATTCCTACGAGCAGTACTTC. The V and J genes are TRBV7-9 and TRBJ2-7; D gene ambiguous. The germline V and J ends were trimmed by 1 base and 1 base, with 8 bases remaining between them. CDR3 length equals 14 residues. CDR1 and CDR2 (germline): SEHNR, FQNEAQ (reference sequence).

The chain is built from TRBV9 and TRBJ2-2; 11 bases fit TRBD2. The CDR3 has 18 residues. V trimming: 3 bases; J trimming: 4 bases; junction bases outside the gene matches: 11. Germline assignment: CDR1 SGDLS and CDR2 YYNGEE. The CDR3 loop reads CASSAGDLAGGITGELFF. The CDR3 DNA reads TGTGCCAGCAGCGCTGGGGACCTAGCGGGAGGAATCACCGGGGAGCTGTTTTTT.

This clone was detected once. The chain employs TRBV5-1 and TRBJ2-5, with D possibly being TRBD1 (6 bases). The CDR3 is 14 amino acids. The germline V gene has CDR1 SGHRS and CDR2 YFSETQ. V lost 1 base, J lost 3 bases, and 10 bases lay in between. The chain's CDR3 is CASSLTGRKETQYF. DNA of the CDR3: TGCGCCAGCAGCTTGACAGGGCGCAAAGAGACCCAGTACTTC.

This rearrangement joins TRBV11-2 to TRBJ2-3, with 8 positions matching TRBD2. Germline CDR1 is SGHAT and CDR2 is FQNNGV. V shed 1 base and J 2 bases; nucleotides not matched to a gene: 5. The CDR3 has 16 residues. In DNA form, the CDR3 reads TGTGCCAGCAGCTTAGCGAGCGGGGGCTACACAGATACGCAGTATTTT. This gives the protein CASSLASGGYTDTQYF.

The DNA for the CDR3 is TGTGCCAGCAGTAGACTAGCGTCGTACGAGCAGTACTTC. As protein: CASSRLASYEQYF. The chain uses TRBV28 and TRBJ2-7; 8 bases agree with TRBD2. The V gene end was trimmed by 5 bases and the J gene end by 4 bases; junction bases not matched to a gene: 4. Germline loops: CDR1 MDHEN, CDR2 SYDVKM. This CDR3 has 13 amino acids.

This rearrangement joins TRBV18 to TRBJ1-2, with D perhaps TRBD1 (6 bases). Trimming pared 3 bases from V and 7 bases from J, leaving 15 bases between. There are 14 residues in the CDR3. Germline V CDR1 and CDR2: KGHSH, LQKENI. CDR3 loop: CASSPGATSGGYTF. The CDR3 DNA sequence: TGTGCCAGCTCACCGGGGGCCACCTCGGGTGGCTACACCTTC. Filled out from reference TRBV18 and TRBJ1-2, the complete variable domain reads NAGVMQNPRHLVRRRGQEARLRCSPMKGHSHVYWYRQLPEEGLKFMVYLQKENIIDESGMPKERFSAEFPKEGPSILRIQQVVRGDSAAYFCASSPGATSGGYTFGSGTRLTVV.

This chain links TRBV5-5 with TRBJ2-3, with D perhaps matching TRBD1 or TRBD2 (5 bases each). Trimming cost V 4 bases and J 5 bases, with 11 bases left between them. The CDR3 extends over 13 amino acids. CDR1 and CDR2 (germline): SGHKS, YYEKEE (reference sequence). The CDR3 DNA sequence: TGTGCCAGCAGCATCGGGACCCGAGATACGCAGTATTTT. It encodes CASSIGTRDTQYF.